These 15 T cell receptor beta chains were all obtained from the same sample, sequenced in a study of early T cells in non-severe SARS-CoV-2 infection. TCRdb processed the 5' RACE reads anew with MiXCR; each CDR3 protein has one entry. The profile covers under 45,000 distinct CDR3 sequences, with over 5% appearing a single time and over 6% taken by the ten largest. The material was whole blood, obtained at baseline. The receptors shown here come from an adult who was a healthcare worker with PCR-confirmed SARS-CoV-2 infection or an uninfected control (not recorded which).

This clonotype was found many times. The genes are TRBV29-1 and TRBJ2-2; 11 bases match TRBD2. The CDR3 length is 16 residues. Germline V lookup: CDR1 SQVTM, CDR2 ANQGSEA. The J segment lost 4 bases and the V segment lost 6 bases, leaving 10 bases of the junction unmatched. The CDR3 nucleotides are TGCAGCGTCGGGGATAGCGGGAGGGCCCGCACCGGGGAGCTGTTTTTT. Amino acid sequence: CSVGDSGRARTGELFF.

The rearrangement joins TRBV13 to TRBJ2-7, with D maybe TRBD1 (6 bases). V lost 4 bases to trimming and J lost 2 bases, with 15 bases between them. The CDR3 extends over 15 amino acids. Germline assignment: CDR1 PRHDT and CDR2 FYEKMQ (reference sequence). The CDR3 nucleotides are TGTGCCAGCAGCTCGTTTGACAGGATCACCTACGAGCAGTACTTC. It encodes CASSSFDRITYEQYF.

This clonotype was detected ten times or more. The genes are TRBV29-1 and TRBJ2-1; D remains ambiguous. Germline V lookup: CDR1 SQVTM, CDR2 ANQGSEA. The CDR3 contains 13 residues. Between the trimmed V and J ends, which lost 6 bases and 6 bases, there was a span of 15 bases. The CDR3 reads CSVVFDAFNEQFF. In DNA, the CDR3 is TGCAGCGTCGTATTTGACGCCTTCAATGAGCAGTTCTTC.

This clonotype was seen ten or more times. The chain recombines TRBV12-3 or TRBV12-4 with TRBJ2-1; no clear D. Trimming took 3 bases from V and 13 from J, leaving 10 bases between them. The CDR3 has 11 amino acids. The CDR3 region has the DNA TGTGCCAGCAGTTTTGACGCCGACCAGTTCTTC. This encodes CASSFDADQFF.

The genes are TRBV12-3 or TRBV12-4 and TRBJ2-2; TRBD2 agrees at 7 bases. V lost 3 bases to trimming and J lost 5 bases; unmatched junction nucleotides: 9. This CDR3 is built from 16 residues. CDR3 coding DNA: TGTGCCAGCAGTTTTCCCGCGGGAGTATATACCGGGGAGCTGTTTTTT. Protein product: CASSFPAGVYTGELFF.

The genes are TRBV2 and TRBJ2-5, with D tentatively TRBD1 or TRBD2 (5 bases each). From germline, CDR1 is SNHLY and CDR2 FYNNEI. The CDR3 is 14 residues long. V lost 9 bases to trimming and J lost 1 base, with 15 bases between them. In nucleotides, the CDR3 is TGTGCCAGAGGGGACGGGACCAGCCAAGAGACCCAGTACTTC. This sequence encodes CARGDGTSQETQYF.

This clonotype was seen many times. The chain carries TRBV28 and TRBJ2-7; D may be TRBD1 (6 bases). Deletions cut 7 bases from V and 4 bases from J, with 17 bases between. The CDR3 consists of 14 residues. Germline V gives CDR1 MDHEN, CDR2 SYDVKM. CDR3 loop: CASTVQGLGYEQYF. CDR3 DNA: TGTGCCAGCACCGTCCAGGGGCTCGGGTACGAGCAGTACTTC.

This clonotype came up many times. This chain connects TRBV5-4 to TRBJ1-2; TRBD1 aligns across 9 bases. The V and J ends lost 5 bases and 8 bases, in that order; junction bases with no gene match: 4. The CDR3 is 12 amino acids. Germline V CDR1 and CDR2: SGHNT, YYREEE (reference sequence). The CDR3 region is CASRGTGSGYTF. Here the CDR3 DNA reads TGTGCCAGCAGGGGGACAGGGAGCGGCTACACCTTC. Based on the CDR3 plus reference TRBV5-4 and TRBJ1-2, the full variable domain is ETGVTQSPTHLIKTRGQQVTLRCSSQSGHNTVSWYQQALGQGPQFIFQYYREEENGRGNFPPRFSGLQFPNYSSELNVNALELDDSALYLCASRGTGSGYTFGSGTRLTVV.

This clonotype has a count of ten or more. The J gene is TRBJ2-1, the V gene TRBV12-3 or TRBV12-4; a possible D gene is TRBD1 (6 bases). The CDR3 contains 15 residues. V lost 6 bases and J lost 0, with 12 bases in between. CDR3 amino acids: CASRRTQGSYNEQFF. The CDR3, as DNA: TGTGCCAGCAGACGCACACAGGGCTCCTACAATGAGCAGTTCTTC.

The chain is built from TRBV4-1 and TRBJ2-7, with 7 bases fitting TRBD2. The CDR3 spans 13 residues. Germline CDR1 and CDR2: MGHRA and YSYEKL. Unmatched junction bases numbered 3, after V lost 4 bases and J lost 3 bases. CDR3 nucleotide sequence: TGCGCCAGCAGCCGCACTAGCGACTACGAGCAGTACTTC. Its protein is CASSRTSDYEQYF.

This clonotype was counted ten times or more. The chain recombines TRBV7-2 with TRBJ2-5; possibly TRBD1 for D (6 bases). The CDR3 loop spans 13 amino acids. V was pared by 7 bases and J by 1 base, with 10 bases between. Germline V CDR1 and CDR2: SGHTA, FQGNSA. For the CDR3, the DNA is TGTGCCAGCACGAGGGGGACCCAAGAGACCCAGTACTTC. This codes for CASTRGTQETQYF.

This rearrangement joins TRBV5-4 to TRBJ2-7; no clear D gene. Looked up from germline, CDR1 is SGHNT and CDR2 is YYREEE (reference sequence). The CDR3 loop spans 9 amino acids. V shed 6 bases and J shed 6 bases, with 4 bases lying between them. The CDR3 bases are TGTGCCAGCAACCGCGAGCAGTACGTC. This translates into CASNREQYV.

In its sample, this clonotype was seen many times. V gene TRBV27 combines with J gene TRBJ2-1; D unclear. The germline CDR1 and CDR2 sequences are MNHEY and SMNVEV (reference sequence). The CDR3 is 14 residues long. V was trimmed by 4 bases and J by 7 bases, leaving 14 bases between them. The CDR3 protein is CASSYLGVTNEQFF. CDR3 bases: TGTGCCAGCAGTTATCTTGGGGTTACGAATGAGCAGTTCTTC.

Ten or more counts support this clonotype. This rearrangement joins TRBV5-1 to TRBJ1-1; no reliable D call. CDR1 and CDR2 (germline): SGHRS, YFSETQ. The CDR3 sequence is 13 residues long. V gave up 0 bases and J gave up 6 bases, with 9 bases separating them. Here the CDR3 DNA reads TGCGCCAGCAGCTTGGGTACCAATTCTGAAGCTTTCTTT. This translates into CASSLGTNSEAFF. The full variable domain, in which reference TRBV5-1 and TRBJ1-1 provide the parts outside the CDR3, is KAGVTQTPRYLIKTRGQQVTLSCSPISGHRSVSWYQQTPGQGLQFLFEYFSETQRNKGNFPGRFSGRQFSNSRSEMNVSTLELGDSALYLCASSLGTNSEAFFGQGTRLTVV.

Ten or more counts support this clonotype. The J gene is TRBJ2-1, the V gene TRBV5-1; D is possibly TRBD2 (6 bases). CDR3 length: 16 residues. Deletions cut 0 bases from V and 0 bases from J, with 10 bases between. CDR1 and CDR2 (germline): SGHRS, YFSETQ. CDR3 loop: CASSLGGLRSYNEQFF. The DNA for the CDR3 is TGCGCCAGCAGCTTGGGGGGACTCCGCTCCTACAATGAGCAGTTCTTC.